This entry concerns a single T cell receptor beta chain. Germline V gene data show CDR1 as MDHEN and CDR2 as SYDVKM. The CDR3 has 16 residues. Trimming cost V 7 bases and J 1 base, with 17 bases left between them. In the authors' workflow: Researchers report that nucleated cell counts were estimated from reference gene primer amplification. Measured with immunoSEQ multiplex PCR; TCRdb has only the in-frame clones, and not every one. V and J calls and clone size follow that table, whereas D and trimming were derived from the DNA. The data contain around 240,000 clones, 70% to 85% of them singletons. These data originate in a study of blood T cell repertoires in COVID-19. Study overall: The study drew acute and convalescent COVID-19 samples from the United States, Italy and Spain. Sources were T cells, B-cell-depleted T cells, or PBMCs; the material itself was cDNA or gDNA.

The sequencing input was peripheral blood. This chain uses TRBV28 with TRBJ1-5, with D possibly matching TRBD1 (6 bases). This sequence was found in a woman of 80 years or more with acute or convalescent COVID-19. CDR3 amino acids: CASNTGGHKSNQPQHF. Written as DNA, the CDR3 is TGTGCCAGCAACACGGGGGGGCACAAGAGCAATCAGCCCCAGCATTTT. The whole variable domain, remainder taken from reference TRBV28 and TRBJ1-5, is DVKVTQSSRYLVKRTGEKVFLECVQDMDHENMFWYRQDPGLGLRLIYFSYDVKMKEKGDIPEGYSVSREKKERFSLILESASTNQTSMYLCASNTGGHKSNQPQHFGDGTRLSIL.